This TCR beta chain was obtained from a study of CXCR3-negative and CXCR3-positive naive CD8 T cells. Study information: Every library held about 1.5 +/- 0.3 million TRB reads, and the total came to around 150 million.

Those CD8+ T cells considered naive were CD45RO-CCR7+CD27+CD95-. The TRB libraries of cDNA were built by UMI-labeled 5' RACE. Using the 5' RACE reads, TCRdb records one entry per CDR3 protein without DNA. The sample totals over 100,000 distinct CDR3 sequences. The sequenced sample was naive CXCR3- CD8+ T cells from blood. Indicated subset: CD45RO-CCR7+CD27+CD95- naive CD8+ T cells lacking CXCR3 (TNR3-). The TCR was taken from a human donor in good health. Some clones in this sample may be carry-over from other donors' samples.

The chain's CDR3 is CASSPSTATNEQFF. The gene calls are TRBV11-2 and TRBJ2-1; TCRdb's D call of TRBD1 is untestable without DNA. Germline-derived CDR1 and CDR2 are SGHAT and FQNNGV. This CDR3 comprises 14 residues.